The T cell receptor beta chain described here comes from a study of shared clonotypes between healthy human individuals. Regarding the study as a whole: A reduction in generation probabilities was seen for non-shared clonotypes relative to those shared by all four donors.

Trimming left V 5 bases short and J 6 bases short, with 10 bases between. This CDR3 spans 12 amino acids. The germline V gene has CDR1 LNHDA and CDR2 SQIVND (reference sequence). Worth noting for this clone: Its antigen is as yet unknown.

Measured with immunoSEQ multiplex PCR; TCRdb has only the in-frame clones, and not every one. This table holds approximately 590,000 clones, over 95% found once. Terminally differentiated effector memory CD45RA+ cells were excluded from the naive CD8 cells, which were CD45RO-negative and positively selected for CCR7. Material: naive CD8+ T cells sorted from blood. This sequence originates from a woman aged 25 to 45 in good health. The chain uses TRBV19 and TRBJ1-1; D might be TRBD1 (5 bases). The CDR3 loop reads CASSWEGPEAFF. In nucleotides, the CDR3 is TGTGCCAGTAGTTGGGAGGGACCTGAAGCTTTCTTT.